This record looks at one T cell receptor (beta chain) sequence and its context. Its antigen remains unknown. The data belong to a study of response to subunit inactivated influenza vaccine. Study conclusions and caveats: Seasonal influenza vaccination, on each occasion, was suggested by the authors to recruit few new T cells.

The V and J ends lost 1 base and 2 bases respectively, with 12 bases between them. CDR1 is SGHVS and CDR2 is FQNEAQ in the germline V gene. This CDR3 comprises 16 residues. MiXCR was run by TCRdb on the RT-PCR reads, yielding one entry per CDR3 protein. The sample has fewer than 400,000 distinct CDR3 sequences; 20% to 25% are singletons. Sequenced material: PBMCs from blood, taken 21 months after vaccination. This receptor was taken from a man aged 50 to 69 who received an inactivated influenza vaccine. This chain joins TRBV7-8 and TRBJ2-1, with a weak D call TRBD2 (6 bases). CDR3 bases: TGTGCCAGCAGCTTAGTGGGGGGTTTGGCCTACAATGAGCAGTTCTTC. Translation: CASSLVGGLAYNEQFF.